This section outlines one T cell receptor beta chain sequence together with its context. What it binds is unknown. The sample has other DNA sequences that encode this CDR3 too. V shed 0 bases, J shed 2 bases, and the junction held 3 bases outside the gene matches. CDR3 length equals 15 residues. In germline, CDR1 is SGDLS, CDR2 YYNGEE. The sample comes from a study of shared clonotypes between healthy human individuals. As for the study in general: A couple of women and three men aged 18 to 49 served as donors. General study results and limits: Tissue TCR repertoires likely differ from these blood-only repertoires.

The protocol was immunoSEQ multiplex PCR, while the TCRdb copy is restricted to in-frame clones and leaves out a portion. The repertoire holds some 2 million clones, with 85% to 95% as singletons. J is TRBJ2-5 and V is TRBV9; TRBD2 matches 8 bases. Sequenced sample: naive CD4+ T cells sorted from blood. Subset reported: CD45RA+ positively selected. The clonotype originates from a man younger than 30 in good health. The CDR3 loop reads CASSVAGGPQETQYF. The CDR3 coding sequence is TGTGCCAGCAGCGTAGCGGGAGGGCCACAAGAGACCCAGTACTTC.